This T cell receptor (beta chain) was sequenced during a study of blood T cell repertoires in COVID-19. As for the study in general: Some COVID-19 samples were acute and others convalescent; all came from the United States, Italy and Spain. T cells, B-cell-depleted T cells, or PBMCs provided the cDNA or gDNA that served as material.

Per the original methods: Reference gene primer amplification in the assay estimated nucleated cell counts. Libraries were prepared by immunoSEQ multiplex PCR; TCRdb keeps only in-frame clonotypes and omits some of them. D and trimming were read from the DNA, whereas the V and J calls and clone size are those reported in that table. The sample yields 100,000 or so clones, approximately 84% seen once. CDR1 is LGHDT, CDR2 YNNKEL, per germline (reference sequence). The CDR3 contains 12 residues. Trimming shortened V by 6 bases and J by 12 bases, and 15 bases separated the two germline ends. The chain couples TRBV3-1 (or the pseudogene TRBV3-2) to TRBJ2-1; D might be TRBD2 (6 bases). This TCR derives from a human donor in a cohort sampled during active COVID-19. The material sequenced was peripheral blood. This chain's CDR3 is CASSRTGTSQFF. The CDR3 nucleotides read TGTGCCAGCAGTCGAACCGGGACTTCGCAGTTCTTC.